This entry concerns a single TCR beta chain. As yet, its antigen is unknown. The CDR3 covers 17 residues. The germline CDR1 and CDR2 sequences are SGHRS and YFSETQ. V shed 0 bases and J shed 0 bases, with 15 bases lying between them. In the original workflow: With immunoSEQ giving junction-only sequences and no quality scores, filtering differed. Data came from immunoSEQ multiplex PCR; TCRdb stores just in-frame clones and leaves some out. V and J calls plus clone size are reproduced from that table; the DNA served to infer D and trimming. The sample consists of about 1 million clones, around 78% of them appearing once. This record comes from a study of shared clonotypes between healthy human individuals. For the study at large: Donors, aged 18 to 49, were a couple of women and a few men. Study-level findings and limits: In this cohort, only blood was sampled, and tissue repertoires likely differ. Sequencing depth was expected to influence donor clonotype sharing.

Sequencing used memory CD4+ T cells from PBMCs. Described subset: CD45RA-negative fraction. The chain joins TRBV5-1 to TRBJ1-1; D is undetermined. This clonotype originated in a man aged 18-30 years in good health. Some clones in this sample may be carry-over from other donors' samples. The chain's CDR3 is CASSLALDGGVNTEAFF. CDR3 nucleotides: TGCGCCAGCAGCTTGGCCCTGGATGGTGGCGTGAACACTGAAGCTTTCTTT.